The present entry profiles one T cell receptor beta chain with its context. Germline CDR1 is SGHRS and CDR2 is YFSETQ. J gave up 7 bases and V 4 bases, and 3 bases lay outside the gene matches. This CDR3 contains 12 residues. This record belongs to a study of blood T cell repertoires in COVID-19. Per the study methods: Reference gene primer amplification in the assay estimated nucleated cell counts. Produced via immunoSEQ multiplex PCR; TCRdb's table is partial and in-frame only. V and J calls and clone size come straight from that table; D and trimming were deduced from the DNA. The data contain about 59,000 clones, about 93% of them seen just once; the ten biggest clones take up approximately 15%.

This rearrangement joins TRBV5-1 to TRBJ1-1, with 8 positions matching TRBD1. This TCR came from a man older than 75 with acute or convalescent COVID-19. Input material: peripheral blood. CDR3 bases: TGCGCCAGCAGCCTCGGACAGGGTGAAGCTTTCTTT. Its translation is CASSLGQGEAFF.